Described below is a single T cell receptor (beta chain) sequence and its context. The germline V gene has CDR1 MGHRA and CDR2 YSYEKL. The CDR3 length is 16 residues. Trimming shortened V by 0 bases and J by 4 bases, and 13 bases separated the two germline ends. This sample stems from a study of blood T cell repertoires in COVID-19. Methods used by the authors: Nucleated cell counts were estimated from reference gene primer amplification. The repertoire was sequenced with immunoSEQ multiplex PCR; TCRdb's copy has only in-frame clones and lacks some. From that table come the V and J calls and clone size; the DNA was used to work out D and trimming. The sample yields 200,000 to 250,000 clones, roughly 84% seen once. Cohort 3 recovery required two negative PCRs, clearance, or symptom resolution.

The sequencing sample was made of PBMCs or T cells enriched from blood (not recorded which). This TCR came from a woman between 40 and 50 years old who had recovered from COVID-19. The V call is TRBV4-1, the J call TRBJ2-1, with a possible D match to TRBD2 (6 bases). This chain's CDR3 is CASSQDNVGGYNEQFF. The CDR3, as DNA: TGCGCCAGCAGCCAAGATAATGTCGGGGGTTACAATGAGCAGTTCTTC.